This is a list of T cell receptor beta chains from one sample in a study of shared clonotypes between healthy human individuals. The table came from immunoSEQ multiplex PCR; TCRdb's copy has only in-frame clones and leaves some out. The repertoire holds millions of clones, roughly 95% seen once, with roughly 1% in the top ten. Input material: naive CD8+ T cells sorted from blood. The receptors originated from a man younger than 35 in good health. The CDR3 runs from the conserved cysteine through the conserved F or W. A D gene is named only where the DNA matches it firmly.

.	TRBJ1-2	TRBV6-4	TGTGCCAGCAGGAACGGGTATGGCTACACCTTC	CASRNGYGYTF
.	TRBJ2-3	TRBV6-1	TGTGCCAGCAGTGAAGTCCCCTTCAGCACAGATACGCAGTATTTT	CASSEVPFSTDTQYF
.	TRBJ1-2	TRBV4-2	TGTGCCAGCAGCCAAGAAATAGGGAACAGGGAAGGCTACACCTTC	CASSQEIGNREGYTF
TRBD1	TRBJ2-2	TRBV29-1	TGCAGCGTTGAAACGACAGGGACCCCCGGGGAGCTGTTTTTT	CSVETTGTPGELFF
.	TRBJ1-5	TRBV27	TGTGCCAGCAGCCCCGTCGCGGGAGTTAATCAGCCCCAGCATTTT	CASSPVAGVNQPQHF
.	TRBJ2-2	TRBV29-1	TGCAGCGTTGATTCTCTAGGGTTGGCCGGGGAGCTGTTTTTT	CSVDSLGLAGELFF
.	TRBJ1-5	TRBV5-6	TGTGCCAGCAGCTTCCAAGGTTTTGGGGGCAATCAGCCCCAGCATTTT	CASSFQGFGGNQPQHF
.	TRBJ2-2	TRBV6-1	TGTGCCAGCGCGAGGTCAGGGGACACCGGGGAGCTGTTTTTT	CASARSGDTGELFF
TRBD2	TRBJ2-2	TRBV19	TGTGCCAGTAGTATTTGGACTAGCGGGTCCGGGGAGCTGTTTTTT	CASSIWTSGSGELFF
.	TRBJ1-6	TRBV28	TGTGCCAGCAGTTTGTTGGGGGATTCACCCCTCCACTTT	CASSLLGDSPLHF
TRBD2	TRBJ2-1	TRBV7-9	TGTGCCAGCAGCTCCGGGACTAGCGGGTTACGCTCCTACAATGAGCAGTTCTTC	CASSSGTSGLRSYNEQFF
.	TRBJ2-2	TRBV27	TGTGCCAGCAGTTATGGACCTCGACCCCACACCGGGGAGCTGTTTTTT	CASSYGPRPHTGELFF
.	TRBJ1-4	TRBV5-4	TGTGCCAGCAGCTCCACGGGGATATCAAGTGAAAAACTGTTTTTT	CASSSTGISSEKLFF
.	TRBJ1-2	TRBV14	TGTGCCAGCAGCCAAGATATCCGGGACTATGGCTACACCTTC	CASSQDIRDYGYTF
.	TRBJ2-7	TRBV30	TGTGCCTGGAGCATGACGGGCCACGAGCAGTACTTC	CAWSMTGHEQYF
.	TRBJ2-3	TRBV10-3	TGTGCCACCTTGGACAGCAGCACAGATACGCAGTATTTT	CATLDSSTDTQYF
.	TRBJ1-1	TRBV5-4	TGTGCCAGCAGCTTGGTATCGGGGGCAACTGAAGCTTTCTTT	CASSLVSGATEAFF
.	TRBJ1-1	TRBV7-8	TGTGCCAGCAGCAGCAGACAGAACACTGAAGCTTTCTTT	CASSSRQNTEAFF